The clone carrying this T cell receptor beta chain was seen only a few times. The target antigen is unknown. Researchers ran the PCR with 60 Vbeta and 13 Jbeta primers. Sequencing used immunoSEQ multiplex PCR; TCRdb keeps in-frame clones, though not all of them. Of roughly 160,000 clones in the sample, 70% to 90% were seen once. These data are taken from a study of cytomegalovirus exposure and HLA in healthy donors. Trimming cost V 1 base and J 6 bases, with 13 bases left between them. Germline CDR1 and CDR2: GTSNPN and SVGIG (reference sequence). This CDR3 is built from 14 residues. Findings and limits, study-wide: Earlier analysis yielded a pattern in which most TCR beta V segments were productive about 87% or about 30% of the time. A later analysis found TCR association rates differed by HLA locus, highest for DRB1 and lowest for HLA-C.

V usage is TRBV30 and J usage is TRBJ1-5, with D possibly TRBD1 on 6 matching bases. The receptor's source is a man younger than 35 in good health and CMV-seropositive. Sequenced material: PBMCs. CDR3: CAWSAGGAVQPQHF. The DNA of the CDR3 is TGTGCCTGGAGTGCCGGGGGGGCCGTTCAGCCCCAGCATTTT.